Given below is one TCR beta chain in context. Methods used by the authors: Estimation of nucleated cell counts relied on the amplification of reference gene primers. Here immunoSEQ multiplex PCR was the method, and the copy in TCRdb shows in-frame clones only, minus some. V and J calls plus clone size are reproduced from that table; the DNA served to infer D and trimming. This repertoire shows about 250,000 clones, roughly 85% found once; its top ten account for around 9.8%. CDR3 length: 17 residues. Germline V gives CDR1 KGHSH, CDR2 LQKENI. V gave up 0 bases and J gave up 7 bases; unmatched junction bases: 14. These data are taken from a study of blood T cell repertoires in COVID-19. As for the study in general: Sites in the United States, Italy and Spain provided acute and convalescent COVID-19 samples.

The study drew participants aged about 18 to 89 years from 20 to 30 US areas. The receptor comes from a woman between 50 and 59 years old with acute COVID-19. This rearrangement joins TRBV18 to TRBJ1-1; 7 bases map to TRBD1. The material sequenced was PBMCs or T cells enriched from blood (not recorded which). Written as DNA, the CDR3 is TGTGCCAGCTCACCACCGTCGAGTAGGGGGCCCGTGAGTGAAGCTTTCTTT. Translating it yields CASSPPSSRGPVSEAFF.